The sequence of this TCR beta chain was determined in a study of beta chain features in type 1 diabetes. The CDR3 consists of 15 residues. Per the germline V gene, CDR1 is MNHNY and CDR2 is SVGAGI (reference sequence). The junction had 6 bases not matched to a gene; V was cut back by 2 bases and J by 5 bases. Overall study findings and caveats: PCR might favor shorter templates, equally in patients and controls.

The investigators reverse transcribed all of the isolated RNA, so they sequenced expressed TCRB transcripts. Some clones are missing from TCRdb's copy, which holds only in-frame ones; the method was immunoSEQ multiplex PCR. The table includes under 450,000 clones, about 15% detected once. This clone came up a few times. Its antigen is undetermined. The chain has TRBV6-6 and TRBJ2-1; 7 positions agree with TRBD2. The sample was naive CD4+ T cells from blood. The receptor's source is a woman under 30 in good health. CDR3 loop: CASSYGGRGNNEQFF. The CDR3 DNA follows: TGTGCCAGCAGTTACGGGGGGAGGGGAAACAATGAGCAGTTCTTC.